Here is one T cell receptor (beta chain) with its context. No antigen is known for it. This sample is drawn from a study of CD8+ T cells in alopecia areata. Overall study context: Dosing with tofacitinib proceeded for 6 to 18 months, followed by 6 months off drug.

Study-level points and caveats: Relative to mice, TCR sharing across patients was less clear, a difference possibly HLA-related. More clonal than normal scalp was lesional scalp, particularly alopecia totalis/universalis.

Extracted RNA was reverse transcribed into cDNA, the sequencing template. This table comes from immunoSEQ multiplex PCR, and its TCRdb copy is limited to in-frame clones, with some not included. This sample has almost 250,000 clones, with about 68% found just once. The sample was CD4+ T cells sorted from blood, taken at week 0. The sequence was collected from a human donor with alopecia areata.

The CDR3 spells CASSIDREAEQFF. CDR3 sequence (DNA): TGTGCCAGCAGTATAGACAGGGAGGCTGAGCAGTTCTTC. The chain carries TRBV2 and TRBJ2-1, with D possibly TRBD1 on 7 matching bases. The germline V gene has CDR1 SNHLY and CDR2 FYNNEI. The CDR3 spans 13 residues. The germline V and J ends were trimmed by 5 bases and 9 bases, with 14 bases remaining between them.